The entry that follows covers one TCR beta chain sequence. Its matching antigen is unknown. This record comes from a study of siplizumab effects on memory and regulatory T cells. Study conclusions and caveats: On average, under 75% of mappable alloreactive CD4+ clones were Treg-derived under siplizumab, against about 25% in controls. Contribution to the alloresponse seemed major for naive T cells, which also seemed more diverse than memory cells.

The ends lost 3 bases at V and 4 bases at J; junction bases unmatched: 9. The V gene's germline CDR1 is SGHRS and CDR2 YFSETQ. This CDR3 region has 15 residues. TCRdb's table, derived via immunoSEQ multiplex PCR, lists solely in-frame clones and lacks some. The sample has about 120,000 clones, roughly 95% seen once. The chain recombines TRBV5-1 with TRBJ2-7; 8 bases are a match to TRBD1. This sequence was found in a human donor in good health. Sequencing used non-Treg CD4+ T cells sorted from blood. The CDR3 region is CASSYNDRGIYEQYF. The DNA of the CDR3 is TGCGCCAGCAGCTACAATGACAGGGGTATATACGAGCAGTACTTC.